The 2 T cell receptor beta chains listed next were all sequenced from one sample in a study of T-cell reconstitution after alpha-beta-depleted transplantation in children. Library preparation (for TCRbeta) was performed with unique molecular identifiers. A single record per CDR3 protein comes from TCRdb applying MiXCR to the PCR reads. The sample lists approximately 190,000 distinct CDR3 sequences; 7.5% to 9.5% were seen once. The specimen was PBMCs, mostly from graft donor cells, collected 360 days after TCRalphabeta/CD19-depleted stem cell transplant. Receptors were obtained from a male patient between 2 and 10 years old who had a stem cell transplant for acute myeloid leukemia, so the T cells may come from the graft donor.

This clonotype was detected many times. CDR3 sequence reads: CAIGSRTGDHEKLFF. CDR3 nucleotide sequence: TGTGCCATCGGATCTAGGACAGGGGATCACGAAAAACTGTTTTTT. The gene calls are TRBV10-3 and TRBJ1-4, with TRBD1 identical over 9 bases. Germline CDR1 ENHRY, CDR2 SYGVKD. The CDR3 length is 15 residues. The V and J ends lost 8 bases and 8 bases, in that order; junction bases with no gene match: 12.

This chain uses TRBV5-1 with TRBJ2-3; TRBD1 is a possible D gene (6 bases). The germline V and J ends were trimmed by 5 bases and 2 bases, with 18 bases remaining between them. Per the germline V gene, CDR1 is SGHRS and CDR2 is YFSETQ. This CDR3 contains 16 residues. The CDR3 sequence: CASSPGHAYATDTQYF. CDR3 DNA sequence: TGCGCCAGCAGTCCGGGACACGCATACGCCACAGATACGCAGTATTTT.